These T cell receptor beta chains were read from a single sample in a study of T cell repertoires in cytomegalovirus infection. One entry per CDR3 protein results from TCRdb running MiXCR on the reads. The table records about 490,000 distinct CDR3 sequences, approximately 15% of them present only once. Input material: CD8+ T cells from PBMCs. The receptors come from a human donor in good health (CMV status not recorded). Some clones in this sample may be carry-over from other donors' samples. Each CDR3 is given with its conserved first and last residue. Each record gives: J gene, V gene, D gene, clone size, CDR3 protein, CDR3 DNA. The D gene is left open where the match is weak. The size entry is marked missing in some rows and otherwise reads once, few, many or a size class.

>TRBJ1-1|TRBV4-1|.|many
CASSQDPGLFEAFF
TGCGCCAGCAGCCAAGATCCCGGACTGTTTGAAGCTTTCTTT
>TRBJ2-3|TRBV14|.|.
CASSQDTRADTQYF
TGTGCCAGCAGCCAAGATACGAGGGCAGATACGCAGTATTTT
>TRBJ2-6|TRBV2|TRBD1|.
CASRAGQAEGANVLTF
TGTGCCAGCAGGGCGGGACAGGCGGAAGGGGCCAACGTCCTGACTTTC
>TRBJ2-7|TRBV12-3/TRBV12-4|TRBD2|.
CASRKAGVLTEQYF
TGTGCAAGCAGGAAGGCGGGAGTTCTTACCGAGCAGTACTTC
>TRBJ2-7|TRBV7-9|.|many
CASSRSLWDQSSYEQYF
TGTGCCAGCAGCCGTAGCTTATGGGACCAAAGCTCCTACGAGCAGTACTTC
>TRBJ2-7|TRBV7-9|TRBD2|many
CASSFLLAASYEQYF
TGTGCCAGCAGCTTCTTACTAGCGGCGTCCTACGAGCAGTACTTC
>TRBJ1-5|TRBV2|.|few
CASSEDSEKSRSNQPQHF
TGTGCCAGCAGTGAGGACAGCGAGAAAAGCCGTAGCAATCAGCCCCAGCATTTT
>TRBJ1-5|TRBV6-1|.|few
CASSDGAAQPQHF
TGTGCCAGCAGTGATGGTGCGGCCCAGCCCCAGCATTTT
>TRBJ2-1|TRBV5-1|.|many
CASSKVGHEQFF
TGCGCCAGCAGCAAGGTAGGGCATGAGCAGTTCTTC
>TRBJ1-3|TRBV29-1|TRBD1|few
CSVEDRGRGNTIYF
TGCAGCGTTGAAGACAGGGGGCGGGGAAACACCATATATTTT
>TRBJ2-7|TRBV20-1|TRBD1|few
CSAKYRGYEQYF
TGCAGTGCTAAGTACAGGGGTTACGAGCAGTACTTC
>TRBJ1-3|TRBV6-5|TRBD1|.
CASSPGTGSFGNTIYF
TGTGCCAGCAGCCCCGGGACAGGGTCTTTTGGAAACACCATATATTTT
>TRBJ2-7|TRBV6-1|.|.
CDSSPRGGGHYEQYF
TGTGACAGCAGTCCTCGAGGAGGTGGGCACTACGAGCAGTACTTC
>TRBJ2-7|TRBV29-1|TRBD2|many
CSVDAGVRGEQYF
TGCAGCGTTGATGCGGGAGTTCGAGGCGAGCAGTACTTC
>TRBJ1-1|TRBV15|.|.
CATSYSGSEAFF
TGTGCCACCAGCTATTCAGGGTCTGAAGCTTTCTTT
>TRBJ2-1|TRBV28|TRBD2|many
CASSPSGRSYNEQFF
TGTGCCAGCAGTCCTAGCGGGAGGTCCTACAATGAGCAGTTCTTC
>TRBJ1-2|TRBV27|.|many
CASNSDSKRREEDYGYTF
TGTGCCAGCAATTCCGATTCCAAGCGGAGGGAGGAAGACTATGGCTACACCTTC
>TRBJ1-1|TRBV20-1|.|.
CSARDTGMNTEAFF
TGCAGTGCTAGAGACACAGGCATGAACACTGAAGCTTTCTTT
>TRBJ2-7|TRBV27|.|many
CASSYGASYEQYF
TGTGCCAGCAGTTACGGAGCCTCCTACGAGCAGTACTTC
>TRBJ2-3|TRBV5-6|TRBD1|few
CASSLTTGGGTQYF
TGTGCCAGCAGCCTAACCACAGGGGGCGGTACGCAGTATTTT
>TRBJ2-7|TRBV6-6|TRBD2|many
CASSYSLRLAGGNEQYF
TGTGCCAGCAGTTACTCCCTACGACTAGCGGGAGGGAACGAGCAGTACTTC
>TRBJ1-5|TRBV7-6|.|.
CASSRWMGNQPQHF
TGTGCCAGCAGCCGCTGGATGGGCAATCAGCCCCAGCATTTT
>TRBJ2-5|TRBV6-6|TRBD2|many
CASRPRGGGLAGGAEETQYF
TGTGCCAGCAGACCTAGAGGCGGGGGACTAGCGGGGGGGGCCGAAGAGACCCAGTACTTC
>TRBJ2-1|TRBV2|.|.
CASKGGNEQFF
TGTGCCAGCAAAGGAGGCAATGAGCAGTTCTTC
>TRBJ2-1|TRBV2|.|.
CASSELTGGSDEQFF
TGTGCCAGCAGTGAATTGACAGGAGGGTCAGATGAGCAGTTCTTC
>TRBJ2-7|TRBV6-8|.|once
CASSYRGTVSYEQYF
TGTGCCAGCAGTTACAGAGGGACGGTCTCCTACGAGCAGTACTTC
>TRBJ2-5|TRBV2|.|.
CASSEALSGDGTQYF
TGTGCCAGCAGTGAAGCGCTTTCAGGGGATGGGACCCAGTACTTC
>TRBJ2-3|TRBV27|.|.
CASSFFGSSDTQYF
TGTGCCAGCAGTTTTTTTGGGTCTTCAGATACGCAGTATTTT
>TRBJ2-1|TRBV11-3|TRBD2|few
CASSLEGSGGVNNEQFF
TGTGCCAGCAGCTTAGAAGGTAGCGGGGGGGTGAACAATGAGCAGTTCTTC
>TRBJ1-4|TRBV6-1|.|many
CASSVPQGLGLFF
TGTGCCAGCAGTGTTCCACAGGGATTGGGACTGTTTTTT
>TRBJ1-5|TRBV7-2|.|many
CASSRHSRGYNQPQHF
TGTGCCAGCAGCCGCCATAGCAGGGGTTACAATCAGCCCCAGCATTTT
>TRBJ1-2|TRBV5-6|.|many
CASSLWASGHIDGYTF
TGTGCCAGCAGCTTGTGGGCTTCGGGACACATCGATGGCTACACCTTC
>TRBJ1-1|TRBV5-1|TRBD1|few
CASSWTGGRTEAFF
TGCGCCAGCAGCTGGACAGGGGGCCGGACTGAAGCTTTCTTT
>TRBJ2-1|TRBV12-3/TRBV12-4|TRBD2|many
CASSLIGGRAIGYNEQFF
TGTGCCAGCAGTTTAATAGGCGGGAGGGCCATCGGATACAATGAGCAGTTCTTC
>TRBJ2-5|TRBV7-9|.|many
CASSSTNHREETQYF
TGTGCCAGCAGCTCAACAAATCACAGGGAAGAGACCCAGTACTTC
>TRBJ2-3|TRBV12-5|TRBD1|.
CASGSTGGITDTQYF
TGTGCTAGTGGTTCAACAGGGGGGATCACAGATACGCAGTATTTT
>TRBJ1-5|TRBV7-8|.|many
CASSPNVGWGGNQPQHF
TGTGCCAGCAGCCCCAACGTTGGATGGGGCGGCAATCAGCCCCAGCATTTT
>TRBJ2-7|TRBV20-1|.|few
CSARDWGSSGYEQYF
TGCAGTGCTAGAGATTGGGGTAGTAGCGGCTACGAGCAGTACTTC
>TRBJ2-7|TRBV6-1|TRBD2|.
CASSRGSRRDEQYF
TGTGCCAGCAGCCGCGGGAGCAGGAGAGACGAGCAGTACTTC
>TRBJ2-7|TRBV29-1|.|.
CSVEGRGTYEQYF
TGCAGCGTTGAGGGCAGGGGAACCTACGAGCAGTACTTC
>TRBJ2-1|TRBV6-2/TRBV6-3|.|many
CASSFSPDRNNEQFF
TGTGCCAGCAGTTTTTCCCCAGACAGGAACAATGAGCAGTTCTTC
>TRBJ2-1|TRBV4-1|.|many
CASSQDPDYNEQFF
TGCGCCAGCAGCCAAGATCCTGACTACAATGAGCAGTTCTTC
>TRBJ1-1|TRBV19|.|many
CASSLLRRADSAMNTEAFF
TGTGCCAGTAGTCTCCTTAGGAGGGCGGACAGCGCCATGAACACTGAAGCTTTCTTT
>TRBJ2-1|TRBV20-1|.|.
CSASRGLAGEGEQFF
TGCAGTGCCAGCCGGGGGCTAGCCGGGGAGGGTGAGCAGTTCTTC
>TRBJ2-7|TRBV28|.|few
CASSQAVSEQYF
TGTGCCAGCAGTCAAGCTGTTAGCGAGCAGTACTTC
>TRBJ2-1|TRBV6-1|.|many
CASSLDRSDNEQFF
TGTGCCAGCAGTTTAGACAGGAGCGACAATGAGCAGTTCTTC
>TRBJ1-1|TRBV11-3|.|.
CASSSATVVVFAFF
TGTGCCAGCAGCTCCGCCACCGTCGTCGTTTTTGCTTTCTTT
>TRBJ2-5|TRBV4-2|TRBD1|few
CASSHPTGGNQETQYF
TGTGCCAGCAGCCATCCGACAGGGGGAAACCAAGAGACCCAGTACTTC
>TRBJ2-5|TRBV6-6|.|many
CASSYIGLGAAGETQYF
TGTGCCAGCAGTTACATAGGGCTCGGGGCCGCGGGGGAGACCCAGTACTTC
>TRBJ2-3|TRBV27|.|many
CASSSRVSGVHGDTQYF
TGTGCCAGCAGTAGCCGGGTTTCAGGGGTGCACGGAGATACGCAGTATTTT
>TRBJ2-5|TRBV7-2|TRBD2|.
CASSLGLAGEFGTQYF
TGTGCAAGCAGCTTAGGACTAGCGGGAGAGTTCGGGACCCAGTACTTC